The following is a TCR beta chain sequence with its context. V lost 1 base and J 6 bases, leaving 15 bases between the germline ends. This CDR3 region has 16 residues. Germline values: CDR1 MNHNS, CDR2 SASEGT. The data were obtained in a study of blood T cell repertoires in COVID-19. Across the study: Whether acute or convalescent, the COVID-19 samples came from the United States, Italy and Spain. Sources were T cells, B-cell-depleted T cells, or PBMCs; the material itself was cDNA or gDNA.

The protocol was immunoSEQ multiplex PCR, while the TCRdb copy is restricted to in-frame clones and leaves out a portion. The sample includes roughly 64,000 clones, more than 65% of them seen just once. The sample comprised peripheral blood. The clonotype was recovered from a woman aged 55 to 70 with acute or convalescent COVID-19. This chain links TRBV6-1 with TRBJ1-4, with a possible D match to TRBD1 (5 bases). The CDR3 DNA reads as TGTGCCAGCAGTGAAGATAGCCGGGGGGGGTATGAAAAACTGTTTTTT. Amino acids: CASSEDSRGGYEKLFF.